This T cell receptor (beta chain) is drawn from a study of technical replicates of blood from several donors. Here immunoSEQ multiplex PCR was the method, and the copy in TCRdb shows in-frame clones only, minus some. The sample carries some 87,000 clones, roughly 97% recorded once. The V gene's germline CDR1 is ENHRY and CDR2 SYGVKD. J lost 3 bases, V lost 3 bases, and 2 bases had no gene match. The CDR3 sequence is 15 residues long. The receptor comes from a human donor in good health. The source material was T cells isolated from PBMCs. The chain joins TRBV10-3 to TRBJ2-3; 11 nucleotides agree with TRBD2. The CDR3 loop reads CAISDGTSGTDTQYF. The CDR3 DNA follows: TGTGCCATCAGTGATGGGACTAGCGGAACAGATACGCAGTATTTT.